The 9 T cell receptor beta chains below were found in one sample sequenced in a study of shared clonotypes between healthy human individuals. Profiling relied on immunoSEQ multiplex PCR, and the TCRdb table lists in-frame clones only, not all of them. In the table there are over a million clones, about 75% of which are singletons. Sequences were obtained from memory CD4+ T cells sorted from blood. Described subset: CD45RA-negative fraction. Every receptor here comes from a man aged 18 to 30 in good health.

The chain couples TRBV5-1 to TRBJ2-1, with TRBD1 matching over 9 bases. CDR3 length: 14 residues. V was pared by 4 bases and J by 6 bases, with 5 bases of the junction left unmatched. Germline CDR1 reads SGHRS; CDR2 reads YFSETQ. CDR3 DNA sequence: TGCGCCAGCAGCCGCCGGGACAGGGTCAATGAGCAGTTCTTC. Translated: CASSRRDRVNEQFF.

This clone was counted a few times. The chain has TRBV10-1 and TRBJ2-1; 10 bases agree with TRBD2. Losses at the gene ends were 4 bases for V and 6 bases for J; bases not matched to a gene: 3. Looked up from germline, CDR1 is WNHNN and CDR2 is SYGVQD (reference sequence). This CDR3 region has 14 residues. The CDR3 protein is CASSAGLAPNEQFF. DNA of the CDR3: TGCGCCAGCAGTGCGGGACTAGCGCCCAATGAGCAGTTCTTC.

About this clone itself: Within the sample, other DNA sequences also encode this same CDR3. The rearrangement joins TRBV5-4 to TRBJ2-7; D is perhaps TRBD2 (5 bases). CDR1 is SGHNT and CDR2 is YYREEE in the germline V gene (reference sequence). With 2 bases removed from V and 4 bases from J, the gap between germline ends came to 7 bases. The CDR3 loop spans 12 amino acids. CDR3 DNA sequence: TGTGCCAGCAGCTTATCGGGATACGAGCAGTACTTC. Translation: CASSLSGYEQYF.

The rearrangement uses TRBV19 and TRBJ1-2; 7 bases match TRBD1. J gave up 4 bases and V 10 bases, and 21 bases lay outside the gene matches. The CDR3 runs 17 residues. CDR1 is LNHDA and CDR2 is SQIVND in the germline V gene (reference sequence). The CDR3, as DNA: TGTGCCACCACCCCCTGGGTGACGACAGGGAAGGGCTATGGCTACACCTTC. Translated, it gives CATTPWVTTGKGYGYTF.

This sequence joins TRBV5-6 and TRBJ1-2; a weak D match, TRBD1 (5 bases). The CDR3 has 11 residues. V lost 3 bases and J lost 11, with 11 bases in between. CDR1 and CDR2 from the germline V gene are SGHDT and YYEEEE. The CDR3 bases are TGTGCCAGCAGCTCTTCAGGGAGGTACACCTTC. Translating it yields CASSSSGRYTF.

On this clone itself: Other nucleotide sequences from this sample produce the same CDR3. The chain uses TRBV19 and TRBJ1-5; TRBD1 matches at 7 bases. J gave up 0 bases and V 6 bases, and 5 bases lay outside the gene matches. The V gene's germline CDR1 is LNHDA and CDR2 SQIVND (reference sequence). This CDR3 is 15 amino acids long. The CDR3 sequence: CASSPGQHSNQPQHF. The CDR3 coding sequence is TGTGCCAGTAGCCCGGGACAGCATAGCAATCAGCCCCAGCATTTT.

The chain has TRBV29-1 and TRBJ1-1; tentatively, D is TRBD1 (5 bases). V was trimmed by 2 bases and J by 7 bases, leaving 8 bases between them. CDR3 length equals 11 residues. Per the germline V gene, CDR1 is SQVTM and CDR2 is ANQGSEA. CDR3 loop: CSVERTLEAFF. The CDR3, as DNA: TGCAGCGTTGAAAGGACACTTGAAGCTTTCTTT.

The chain carries TRBV6-1 and TRBJ2-1, with 9 bases that match TRBD1. The CDR3 covers 15 residues. Germline loops: CDR1 MNHNS, CDR2 SASEGT. V shed 3 bases and J 2 bases; nucleotides not matched to a gene: 2. CDR3 loop: CASSDGTGPYNEQFF. The DNA for the CDR3 is TGTGCCAGCAGTGACGGGACAGGGCCCTACAATGAGCAGTTCTTC.

The rearrangement uses TRBV7-6 and TRBJ1-3; 7 bases are a match to TRBD1. V dropped 6 bases and J dropped 2; count of bases not matched to a gene: 10. Germline CDR1 and CDR2: SGHVS and FNYEAQ. This CDR3 region has 16 residues. This CDR3 reads CASSQNAGGAGNTIYF. In DNA, the CDR3 is TGTGCCAGCAGTCAAAACGCAGGGGGGGCTGGAAACACCATATATTTT.